This T cell receptor beta chain was captured in a study of identical twins. General study results and limits: Memory repertoires showed no such pattern, whereas abundant cord blood beta clonotypes carried fewer insertions. Among out-of-frame alpha sequences shared by twins, low generation probability occurred in excess. The models gave estimates that fell short of the out-of-frame TCR alpha sharing seen in monozygotic twins.

From germline, CDR1 is MRHNA and CDR2 SNTAGT. The CDR3 has 14 amino acids. The ends lost 5 bases at V and 2 bases at J; junction bases unmatched: 3. This clonotype was counted between two and nine times. As yet, its antigen is unknown. Each cDNA held unique molecular identifiers, and template switching gave it a universal primer site. TCRdb reprocessed the 5' RACE reads with MiXCR, giving one entry per CDR3 protein. In the table there are hundreds of thousands of distinct CDR3 sequences, approximately 9% of which are singletons. These records were also assigned to another study, of yellow fever vaccine responses in identical twins.

Specimen: PBMCs. The V and J genes are TRBV6-4 and TRBJ1-2, with 9 bases matching TRBD1. The sequence came from a woman aged 18 to 35 in good health. CDR3 in amino acids: CASSQTGGNYGYTF. The CDR3 coding sequence is TGTGCCAGCAGTCAGACAGGGGGAAACTATGGCTACACCTTC.